This entry lists 31 T cell receptor beta chains sequenced from one sample in a study of shared clonotypes between healthy human individuals. Only in-frame clones appear in the TCRdb table, and some are missing; sequencing was by immunoSEQ multiplex PCR. The sample includes about 1 million clones, about four fifths of them seen just once. The sequencing sample was made of memory CD4+ T cells from PBMCs. Described subset: CD45RA-negative fraction. The receptors originated from a young man in good health. Some clones in this sample may be carry-over from other donors' samples.

This chain joins TRBV5-4 and TRBJ2-2, with D unresolved. The CDR3 runs to 12 residues. V gave up 5 bases and J gave up 1 base, with 3 bases separating them. Germline CDR1 SGHNT, CDR2 YYREEE (reference sequence). CDR3 sequence reads: CASSENTGELFF. The CDR3 DNA follows: TGTGCCAGCAGTGAGAACACCGGGGAGCTGTTTTTT.

As concerns this clone: Other DNA sequences of this sample code for an identical CDR3. CDR3 bases: TGCAGTGCTCGAGGAGAGACTGAAGCTTTCTTT. Its protein product is CSARGETEAFF. The chain links TRBV20-1 to TRBJ1-1, with D unclear. Germline lookup yields CDR1 DFQATT and CDR2 SNEGSKA (reference sequence). The CDR3 has 11 residues. V was cut by 5 bases and J by 5 bases, with 9 bases left in between.

The rearrangement uses TRBV19 and TRBJ1-5; D possibly corresponds to TRBD1 (5 bases). Between the trimmed V and J ends, which lost 6 bases and 7 bases, there was a span of 16 bases. The CDR3 loop spans 14 amino acids. Germline loops: CDR1 LNHDA, CDR2 SQIVND (reference sequence). CDR3 amino acids: CASSVTGREQPQHF. As DNA, the CDR3 is TGTGCCAGTAGCGTAACGGGGCGGGAGCAGCCCCAGCATTTT.

This clone was detected once. The chain uses TRBV28 and TRBJ2-5; 12 positions match TRBD2. The CDR3 spans 16 residues. Per germline, CDR1 MDHEN and CDR2 SYDVKM. The V segment lost 4 bases and the J segment 3 bases; nucleotides outside the gene matches: 6. This CDR3 is CASSSPSGRAKETQYF. The CDR3 nucleotides are TGTGCCAGCAGTTCTCCTAGCGGGAGGGCCAAAGAGACCCAGTACTTC.

In this sample, this clone turned up a few times. The chain uses TRBV20-1 and TRBJ1-2, with 7 bases that match TRBD1. The CDR3 has 11 residues. Germline loops: CDR1 DFQATT, CDR2 SNEGSKA (reference sequence). CDR3 nucleotides: TGCAGCGCGGGACAGAACTATGGCTACACCTTC. It encodes CSAGQNYGYTF.

The rearrangement joins TRBV7-2 to TRBJ1-1; 7 positions agree with TRBD1. The length of the CDR3 is 14 residues. The trim removed 4 bases at V and 4 bases at J, leaving 6 bases unmatched. CDR1 SGHTA and CDR2 FQGNSA come from the germline V gene. In nucleotides, the CDR3 is TGTGCCAGCAGCTCGAAGACAGGGTCCACTGAAGCTTTCTTT. Translating gives CASSSKTGSTEAFF.

The gene calls are TRBV25-1 and TRBJ2-2, with D hard to call. This CDR3 has 14 residues. Trimming removed 3 bases at V and 4 bases at J, with 9 bases between. Germline V CDR1 and CDR2: MGHDK, SYGVNS. CDR3 DNA sequence: TGTGCCAGCAGTGATGGCCAGCTCACCGGGGAGCTGTTTTTT. Residues: CASSDGQLTGELFF.

A note on this clone: The sample has other DNA sequences that encode this CDR3 too. The rearrangement links TRBV28 to TRBJ1-5; the D is unclear. Trimming stripped 3 bases from V and 2 bases from J, with 5 bases between. Germline V gene data show CDR1 as MDHEN and CDR2 as SYDVKM. The CDR3 has 13 residues. The CDR3 is CASSLKGNQPQHF. DNA of the CDR3: TGTGCCAGCAGTTTGAAGGGCAATCAGCCCCAGCATTTT.

This clone has more than one count but fewer than ten. The rearrangement links TRBV27 to TRBJ1-1; perhaps TRBD1 as D (5 bases). The length of the CDR3 is 13 residues. V was cut by 8 bases and J by 10 bases, with 20 bases left in between. Germline CDR1 MNHEY, CDR2 SMNVEV (reference sequence). The CDR3 sequence is CASPGHSVSGAFF. For the CDR3, the DNA is TGTGCCAGCCCCGGACACAGTGTAAGTGGAGCTTTCTTT.

Written as DNA, the CDR3 is TGTGCCAGCAGCTTAGGTCCAGCCATGAACACTGAAGCTTTCTTT. It translates to CASSLGPAMNTEAFF. This chain joins TRBV11-3 and TRBJ1-1, with D unclear. Between the trimmed V and J ends, which lost 1 base and 0 bases, there was a span of 9 bases. Germline V gene data show CDR1 as SGHNT and CDR2 as YENEEA. There are 15 residues in the CDR3.

This chain links TRBV25-1 with TRBJ1-6; 7 bases fit TRBD1. CDR3 length: 13 residues. V gave up 3 bases and J gave up 9 bases; unmatched junction bases: 2. The germline CDR1 and CDR2 sequences are MGHDK and SYGVNS. The chain's CDR3 is CASSDRGSSPLHF. The DNA of the CDR3 is TGTGCCAGCAGTGACAGGGGGAGTTCACCCCTCCACTTT.

This clone appeared a single time. The V gene is TRBV5-1, the J gene TRBJ1-1; 7 bases are a match to TRBD1. Germline V gives CDR1 SGHRS, CDR2 YFSETQ. J was trimmed by 2 bases and V by 6 bases; bases with no gene match: 7. The CDR3 has 14 amino acids. The CDR3 reads CASNPRDSNTEAFF. The CDR3 DNA reads as TGCGCCAGCAACCCCCGGGACAGCAACACTGAAGCTTTCTTT.

The chain recombines TRBV15 with TRBJ2-3, with D hard to call. Trimming took 5 bases from V and 5 from J, leaving 8 bases between them. The V gene's germline CDR1 is LNHNV and CDR2 YYDKDF (reference sequence). The CDR3 consists of 12 residues. CDR3 DNA: TGTGCCACCAGCCCCCAAGAAGATACGCAGTATTTT. This codes for CATSPQEDTQYF.

This clone was observed at least ten times. The chain recombines TRBV11-3 with TRBJ2-1; possibly TRBD1 for D (6 bases). Germline CDR1 is SGHNT and CDR2 is YENEEA. This CDR3 has 15 residues. Trimming shortened V by 5 bases and J by 5 bases, and 16 bases separated the two germline ends. The CDR3 spells CASSPRGGDHNEQFF. DNA for the CDR3: TGTGCCAGCAGCCCCCGTGGGGGCGATCACAATGAGCAGTTCTTC.

The CDR3 nucleotides read TGTGCCAGCAGCACCAAGGGAGATACGCAGTATTTT. This translates into CASSTKGDTQYF. This chain links TRBV9 with TRBJ2-3, with D unclear. CDR1 SGDLS and CDR2 YYNGEE come from the germline V gene. Trimming stripped 4 bases from V and 5 bases from J, with 8 bases between. The CDR3 extends over 12 amino acids.

The chain is built from TRBV12-5 and TRBJ1-5; D ambiguous. Trimming shortened V by 7 bases and J by 6 bases, and 13 bases separated the two germline ends. There are 13 residues in the CDR3. CDR1 and CDR2 (germline): LGHNT, FRNRAP. The CDR3 region is CASAPGDGQPQHF. CDR3 sequence (DNA): TGTGCTAGTGCCCCGGGAGATGGTCAGCCCCAGCATTTT. The full variable domain, its missing parts supplied by reference TRBV12-5 and TRBJ1-5, is DARVTQTPRHKVTEMGQEVTMRCQPILGHNTVFWYRQTMMQGLELLAYFRNRAPLDDSGMPKDRFSAEMPDATLATLKIQPSEPRDSAVYFCASAPGDGQPQHFGDGTRLSIL.

A word on this clone: Within the sample, other DNA sequences also encode this same CDR3. V usage is TRBV9 and J usage is TRBJ1-5; a weak D match, TRBD1 (6 bases). The V end was cut by 0 bases, the J end by 4 bases, with 8 bases between. Germline lookup yields CDR1 SGDLS and CDR2 YYNGEE. CDR3 length: 14 residues. The DNA of the CDR3 is TGTGCCAGCAGCGTAGAAGGGGGGAATCAGCCCCAGCATTTT. Its translation is CASSVEGGNQPQHF.

Only one count was recorded for this clone. V gene TRBV7-8 combines with J gene TRBJ2-7; 13 bases match TRBD2. The CDR3 covers 17 residues. With V trimmed by 1 base and J by 3 bases, 6 bases remained unmatched. In germline, CDR1 is SGHVS, CDR2 FQNEAQ. This CDR3 reads CASSLVEGLAGNYEQYF. The DNA for the CDR3 is TGTGCCAGCAGCTTAGTGGAGGGACTAGCGGGGAACTACGAGCAGTACTTC.

The rearrangement uses TRBV7-9 and TRBJ2-7, with TRBD2 matching over 14 bases. V gave up 2 bases and J gave up 6 bases; unmatched junction bases: 6. CDR3 size: 16 residues. The germline V gene has CDR1 SEHNR and CDR2 FQNEAQ (reference sequence). The CDR3 sequence is CASSLRRTSGRFEQYF. The CDR3, as DNA: TGTGCCAGCAGCTTAAGGAGGACTAGCGGGAGGTTCGAGCAGTACTTC.

This rearrangement joins TRBV30 to TRBJ2-7; perhaps TRBD2 as D (5 bases). CDR3 length: 16 residues. Germline V gene lookup returns CDR1 GTSNPN and CDR2 SVGIG (reference sequence). V was trimmed by 0 bases and J by 3 bases, leaving 18 bases between them. The CDR3 DNA sequence: TGTGCCTGGAGTGTACTAGGTCACCGAGGATACTACGAGCAGTACTTC. It specifies CAWSVLGHRGYYEQYF.

J is TRBJ2-7 and V is TRBV30, with 9 bases that match TRBD1. Unmatched junction bases numbered 3, after V lost 5 bases and J lost 1 base. Germline-derived CDR1 and CDR2 are GTSNPN and SVGIG (reference sequence). The CDR3 sequence is 13 residues long. For the CDR3, the DNA is TGTGCCTGGGAGGGACAGGGTTCCTACGAGCAGTACTTC. Translation gives CAWEGQGSYEQYF. The full variable domain, with the rest looked up from reference TRBV30 and TRBJ2-7, is SQTIHQWPATLVQPVGSPLSLECTVEGTSNPNLYWYRQAAGRGLQLLFYSVGIGQISSEVPQNLSASRPQDRQFILSSKKLLLSDSGFYLCAWEGQGSYEQYFGPGTRLTVT.

This clone was seen a handful of times. J is TRBJ2-2 and V is TRBV27, with D possibly being TRBD2 (6 bases). Deletions cut 5 bases from V and 6 bases from J, with 13 bases between. Per the germline V gene, CDR1 is MNHEY and CDR2 is SMNVEV (reference sequence). The CDR3 extends over 14 amino acids. This CDR3 reads CASSPEGLAGELFF. As DNA, the CDR3 is TGTGCCAGCAGTCCGGAGGGCCTCGCCGGGGAGCTGTTTTTT.

The J gene is TRBJ2-7, the V gene TRBV2; D gene uncertain. The CDR3 is 13 amino acids. V was shortened by 8 bases and J by 0 bases, with 11 bases between the two germline ends. Germline V gene lookup returns CDR1 SNHLY and CDR2 FYNNEI. Written as DNA, the CDR3 is TGTGCCAGCGCTGACGGCATCTCCTACGAGCAGTACTTC. It is translated as CASADGISYEQYF.

This clone was detected a few times. V gene TRBV29-1 combines with J gene TRBJ1-5; a possible D gene is TRBD1 (5 bases). Germline CDR1 and CDR2: SQVTM and ANQGSEA. With 7 bases removed from V and 0 bases from J, the gap between germline ends came to 7 bases. This CDR3 comprises 12 residues. The CDR3 region has the DNA TGCAGCGGAGGGGATAGCAATCAGCCCCAGCATTTT. Its protein product is CSGGDSNQPQHF.

This clone showed up just once. This chain links TRBV2 with TRBJ1-5; no firm D call. Per germline, CDR1 SNHLY and CDR2 FYNNEI. V was shortened by 3 bases and J by 6 bases, with 6 bases between the two germline ends. The CDR3 is made up of 12 amino acids. The CDR3 region has the DNA TGTGCCAGCAGTGACAGTTCTCAGCCCCAGCATTTT. Protein product: CASSDSSQPQHF.

The chain carries TRBV7-2 and TRBJ2-1, with D possibly TRBD2 on 5 matching bases. CDR1 and CDR2 (germline): SGHTA, FQGNSA. Trimming shortened V by 5 bases and J by 6 bases, and 17 bases separated the two germline ends. CDR3 length: 15 residues. The CDR3 sequence: CASSPLGGRFNEQFF. CDR3 nucleotides: TGTGCCAGCAGCCCCCTTGGAGGTCGGTTCAATGAGCAGTTCTTC.

This rearrangement joins TRBV11-2 to TRBJ2-5; the match to TRBD1 covers 10 bases. This CDR3 contains 14 residues. Germline CDR1 and CDR2: SGHAT and FQNNGV. Trimming at V came to 4 bases and at J to 7 bases, leaving 6 bases not matched to a gene. DNA for the CDR3: TGTGCCAGCAGCTCGAGGACAGGGGGAGGGACCCAGTACTTC. Amino acid sequence: CASSSRTGGGTQYF.

This clone appeared a few times. This chain links TRBV11-2 with TRBJ2-3, with 8 bases identical to TRBD2. With 5 bases clipped from V and 1 base from J, the junction kept 8 bases outside the gene matches. The CDR3 runs to 16 residues. Germline assignment: CDR1 SGHAT and CDR2 FQNNGV. Here the CDR3 DNA reads TGTGCCAGCAGCGAAATAGCGGGATGGGGCACAGATACGCAGTATTTT. As protein: CASSEIAGWGTDTQYF.

This clone occurred a few times. This rearrangement joins TRBV5-4 to TRBJ2-3, with 8 bases fitting TRBD1. CDR1 and CDR2 from the germline V gene are SGHNT and YYREEE (reference sequence). V was pared by 0 bases and J by 6 bases, with 3 bases of the junction left unmatched. CDR3 length: 14 amino acids. The CDR3 DNA reads as TGTGCCAGCAGCTTGGGACAGGGGAGGGATACGCAGTATTTT. Its protein product is CASSLGQGRDTQYF.

The chain uses TRBV20-1 and TRBJ1-1, with TRBD1 as a possible D gene (5 bases). The CDR3 runs to 11 residues. V lost 5 bases, J lost 7 bases, and 11 bases lay in between. The germline CDR1 and CDR2 sequences are DFQATT and SNEGSKA (reference sequence). In DNA form, the CDR3 reads TGCAGTGCTCATCAGGGAGATGAAGCTTTCTTT. It codes for CSAHQGDEAFF.

The gene calls are TRBV5-1 and TRBJ1-2; possible D gene TRBD1, 5 bases. CDR3 length: 17 residues. Germline CDR1 is SGHRS and CDR2 is YFSETQ. Trimming cost V 4 bases and J 0 bases, with 19 bases left between them. The CDR3 reads CASSPNPTVSSNYGYTF. The CDR3 coding sequence is TGCGCCAGCAGCCCGAACCCGACAGTCAGCTCTAACTATGGCTACACCTTC.